The 11 T cell receptor beta chains reported below all come from one sample, sequenced in a study of blood T cell repertoires in COVID-19. The data were produced by immunoSEQ multiplex PCR, yet TCRdb's version contains in-frame clones alone and is incomplete. The table includes about 170,000 clones, 70% to 85% detected once. Sequenced material: peripheral blood. Receptors originate from a woman older than 75 with acute or convalescent COVID-19.

This chain links TRBV5-4 with TRBJ2-3; no clear D. The V end lost 4 bases, the J end lost 2 bases, and 11 bases lay between the germline ends. This CDR3 is built from 14 residues. Germline assignment: CDR1 SGHNT and CDR2 YYREEE (reference sequence). The CDR3 nucleotides are TGTGCCAGCAGCCGCGACCGGGTCACAGATACGCAGTATTTT. It codes for CASSRDRVTDTQYF.

The chain couples TRBV21-1 to TRBJ2-1; the table's TRBD2 call for D was not verified on the DNA. TRBV21-1 is noted as a pseudogene. The CDR3 is 13 residues long. The DNA of the CDR3 is TGTGCCAGCAGCAAATCCACGGACAATGAGCAGTTCTTC. Translation: CASSKSTDNEQFF.

This chain connects TRBV19 to TRBJ2-7; the D gene is possibly TRBD2 (7 bases). The CDR3 extends over 15 amino acids. V was trimmed by 3 bases and J by 0 bases, leaving 12 bases between them. Germline CDR1 is LNHDA and CDR2 is SQIVND (reference sequence). This chain's CDR3 is CASSIGGPGSYEQYF. The CDR3 DNA sequence: TGTGCCAGTAGTATCGGGGGGCCAGGCTCCTACGAGCAGTACTTC. Variable domain in full (rest from reference TRBV19 and TRBJ2-7): DGGITQSPKYLFRKEGQNVTLSCEQNLNHDAMYWYRQDPGQGLRLIYYSQIVNDFQKGDIAEGYSVSREKKESFPLTVTSAQKNPTAFYLCASSIGGPGSYEQYFGPGTRLTVT.

The chain links TRBV7-9 to TRBJ1-2, with no clear D. The CDR3 has 14 residues. CDR1 is SEHNR, CDR2 FQNEAQ, per germline (reference sequence). The V end was cut by 5 bases, the J end by 4 bases, with 14 bases between. The CDR3 DNA is TGTGCCAGCAGCCAGGAGGGATACTTCTATGGCTACACCTTC. This translates into CASSQEGYFYGYTF.

V is TRBV2 and J is TRBJ1-6; the match to TRBD1 covers 7 bases. Germline V gene sequence: CDR1 SNHLY, CDR2 FYNNEI. V trimming: 1 base; J trimming: 9 bases; junction bases outside the gene matches: 6. The CDR3 spans 15 residues. CDR3 residues: CASSEEGASSSPLHF. For the CDR3, the DNA is TGTGCCAGCAGTGAAGAGGGGGCCTCTTCTTCACCCCTCCACTTT.

This chain's CDR3 is CASSILKGADTQYF. In nucleotides, the CDR3 is TGTGCCAGTAGTATCCTCAAAGGGGCAGATACGCAGTATTTT. This rearrangement joins TRBV19 to TRBJ2-3; D may be TRBD1 (5 bases). Germline V gene sequence: CDR1 LNHDA, CDR2 SQIVND (reference sequence). V was clipped by 3 bases and J by 4 bases, with 11 bases between them. This CDR3 is built from 14 residues. The complete variable domain, with remaining parts taken from reference TRBV19 and TRBJ2-3, reads DGGITQSPKYLFRKEGQNVTLSCEQNLNHDAMYWYRQDPGQGLRLIYYSQIVNDFQKGDIAEGYSVSREKKESFPLTVTSAQKNPTAFYLCASSILKGADTQYFGPGTRLTVL.

The CDR3 DNA reads TGTGCCAGCAGTTACTGGAGGGATGAAGCTTTCTTT. Protein: CASSYWRDEAFF. V gene TRBV6-2 or TRBV6-3 combines with J gene TRBJ1-1; D gene ambiguous. CDR3 length: 12 amino acids. The germline V gene encodes CDR1 MNHEY and CDR2 SVGEGT. V was trimmed by 1 base and J by 7 bases, leaving 7 bases between them.

The genes are TRBV5-4 and TRBJ2-7; D remains unclear. The germline V and J ends were trimmed by 4 bases and 0 bases, with 8 bases remaining between them. The CDR3 has 13 amino acids. Germline lookup yields CDR1 SGHNT and CDR2 YYREEE (reference sequence). The CDR3 reads CASSLYGSYEQYF. CDR3 nucleotides: TGTGCCAGCAGCCTGTACGGCTCCTACGAGCAGTACTTC. Complete variable domain (other parts from reference TRBV5-4 and TRBJ2-7): ETGVTQSPTHLIKTRGQQVTLRCSSQSGHNTVSWYQQALGQGPQFIFQYYREEENGRGNFPPRFSGLQFPNYSSELNVNALELDDSALYLCASSLYGSYEQYFGPGTRLTVT.

The chain carries TRBV2 and TRBJ1-2, with TRBD1 matching 12 bases. Germline V CDR1 and CDR2: SNHLY, FYNNEI. The CDR3 has 14 amino acids. V dropped 6 bases and J dropped 4; count of bases not matched to a gene: 3. The CDR3 protein is CASRGTGGAYGYTF. CDR3 DNA sequence: TGTGCCAGCAGGGGGACAGGGGGCGCCTATGGCTACACCTTC.

The rearrangement joins TRBV6-5 to TRBJ2-1, with a possible D match to TRBD2 (6 bases). CDR3 length: 13 amino acids. The germline V gene encodes CDR1 MNHEY and CDR2 SVGAGI. Trimming took 6 bases from V and 10 from J, leaving 16 bases between them. The CDR3 here is CASSLRQAGEQFF. CDR3 bases: TGTGCCAGCAGCCTCCGGCAGGCGGGGGAGCAGTTCTTC.

The V call is TRBV7-2, the J call TRBJ1-1; 9 nucleotides agree with TRBD1. The CDR3 has 17 residues. Germline V gene sequence: CDR1 SGHTA, CDR2 FQGNSA. V shed 4 bases, J shed 4 bases, and the junction held 13 bases outside the gene matches. The CDR3 DNA reads TGTGCCAGCAGCTCCGCCACCATGACAGGGGGACTCACTGAAGCTTTCTTT. Translated, it gives CASSSATMTGGLTEAFF.